A selection of T cell receptor beta chains follows, all from one sample in a study of shared clonotypes between healthy human individuals. The protocol was immunoSEQ multiplex PCR, while the TCRdb copy is restricted to in-frame clones and leaves out a portion. The sample holds more than 2 million clones, around 93% seen once. Input material: naive CD8+ T cells from PBMCs. The receptor source for this set is a man aged 18 to 29 in good health. Some clones in this sample may be carry-over from other donors' samples. Each CDR3 is given with its conserved first and last residue. The order of the fields is V gene, J gene, clone size, D gene, CDR3 DNA, CDR3 protein. The D gene is left open where the match is weak. Size tells how often a clone was seen (once, few, many) or the class of an expanded clone, and some rows leave it out.

TRBV5-6	TRBJ2-1	.	TRBD2	TGTGCCAGCAGCTTTCTGGGACTAGCTATCAACAATGAGCAGTTCTTC	CASSFLGLAINNEQFF
TRBV9	TRBJ2-1	.	TRBD2	TGTGCCAGCAGCGTAGGACTAGCGGGAGTAGTTGAGCAGTTCTTC	CASSVGLAGVVEQFF
TRBV25-1	TRBJ2-1	.	.	TGTGCCAGCAGTGAATACCTGGGAGCCTACAATGAGCAGTTCTTC	CASSEYLGAYNEQFF
TRBV9	TRBJ2-7	.	.	TGTGCCAGCAGCGTCCGTGGAGATTCCTACGAGCAGTACTTC	CASSVRGDSYEQYF
TRBV5-1	TRBJ2-1	.	.	TGCGCCAGCCAACCCGGGACAGGGTTAGTAGCGGGAACTCTCGGGCAGTTCTTC	CASQPGTGLVAGTLGQFF
TRBV27	TRBJ1-2	.	.	TGTGCCAGCAGTTCCCGGGCAGGTCTTTATGGCTACACCTTC	CASSSRAGLYGYTF
TRBV9	TRBJ2-1	.	.	TGTGCCAGCAGCCCCGGGGACATATACAATGAGCAGTTCTTC	CASSPGDIYNEQFF
TRBV7-2	TRBJ2-1	once	TRBD2	TGTGCCAGCAGCCCACTCGGGGGGGGGATCTACAATGAGCAGTTCTTC	CASSPLGGGIYNEQFF
TRBV5-1	TRBJ2-7	.	TRBD2	TGCGCCAGCAGCTTGAGGTTGCGGGGGGATTTATACGAGCAGTACTTC	CASSLRLRGDLYEQYF
TRBV7-8	TRBJ1-3	once	.	TGTGCCAGCATCCATGACAGGTCCTACTCCGGAAACACCATATATTTT	CASIHDRSYSGNTIYF